These T cell receptor beta chains were read from a single sample in a study of T cell responses to AZD1222 COVID-19 vaccine. Sequenced by immunoSEQ multiplex PCR; TCRdb stores in-frame clones only, minus some. Of about 110,000 clones in the sample, 81% were seen once. The specimen was peripheral blood, collected on day 0 of AZD1222 vaccination. The receptor set was obtained from an adult in good health. CDR3s leave out the opening cysteine and the closing phenylalanine or tryptophan.

V gene,J gene,CDR3 length,CDR3 protein
TRBV10-1,TRBJ2-7,14,ASSAGGTSASYEQY
TRBV2,TRBJ2-2,10,ASSSGVGELF
TRBV28,TRBJ1-6,13,ASSLQVSSNSPLH
TRBV6-5,TRBJ1-2,13,ASGQNRRRHYGYT
TRBV2,TRBJ1-4,13,ASSEERGPNEKLF
TRBV23-1,TRBJ2-5,19,ASSLRLAGGAKRGLQETQY
TRBV7-2,TRBJ1-3,13,ASREGDAPGNTIY
TRBV5-1,TRBJ1-6,12,ASRSGQPNSPLH
TRBV21-1,TRBJ2-7,15,ASSKITREMSSYEQY
TRBV3-1/TRBV3-2,TRBJ1-3,15,ASSHHSTGTEGNTIY
TRBV6-5,TRBJ1-2,10,ASGFSSNGYT
TRBV12-3/TRBV12-4,TRBJ2-3,11,ASRQGLTDTQY
TRBV5-8,TRBJ1-6,12,ASNRGVNNSPLH
TRBV6-5,TRBJ1-2,11,ASSYSGTYGYT
TRBV29-1,TRBJ2-3,12,SVATSGLTDTQY
TRBV6-2/TRBV6-3,TRBJ2-3,14,ASSRTSGGATDTQY
TRBV7-9,TRBJ2-5,14,ASSLLDLLPGETQY
TRBV7-2,TRBJ2-7,13,ASSLQGTSGREQY
TRBV9,TRBJ1-2,12,ASRTTGGLVGYT
TRBV28,TRBJ2-7,13,ASRKGLAGVYEQY
TRBV6-5,TRBJ1-5,14,ASSYSGRGGNQPQH
TRBV10-3,TRBJ1-1,12,AISELQGSGEAF
TRBV19,TRBJ2-7,12,ASTTTGIPYEQY
TRBV6-4,TRBJ1-1,13,ASSAHRGSNTEAF
TRBV4-3,TRBJ1-1,12,ASSPVGVETEAF
TRBV28,TRBJ1-4,11,ASSKGLNEKLF
TRBV19,TRBJ1-2,9,ASSTRDGYT
TRBV27,TRBJ2-1,15,ASSSNGGGKDYNEQF
TRBV6-5,TRBJ1-2,11,ASSRGPRGGYT
TRBV7-2,TRBJ2-5,8,ASSSQTQY
TRBV7-2,TRBJ2-5,14,ASSLAPTGVKETQY
TRBV28,TRBJ1-5,12,ASSLSVRFQPQH
TRBV2,TRBJ1-4,12,ASSIRGRGEKLF
TRBV24-1,TRBJ2-1,10,ATSKQGHEQF
TRBV28,TRBJ1-2,15,ASSSQFSPGRKGGYT
TRBV13,TRBJ2-5,12,ASSKYEAGETQY